The TCR beta chain described here comes from a study of blood T cell repertoires in COVID-19. In the study overall: There were acute and convalescent COVID-19 samples, and they came from the United States, Italy and Spain. Sources were T cells, B-cell-depleted T cells, or PBMCs; the material itself was cDNA or gDNA.

The CDR3 is made up of 13 amino acids. Trimming left V 4 bases short and J 7 bases short, with 14 bases between. Germline V gives CDR1 MNHNY, CDR2 SVGAGI (reference sequence). Seattle patients were enrolled during active infection and followed longitudinally. Study processing details: Nucleated cell counts were estimated from reference gene primer amplification. Here immunoSEQ multiplex PCR was the method, and the copy in TCRdb shows in-frame clones only, minus some. V, J and clone size are those of that table, while D and trimming were read from the DNA. The table lists a few hundred thousand clones, 89% of them singletons.

The TCR sequence derives from a woman aged 25 to 45 with COVID-19, enrolled during active disease. The specimen was peripheral blood. This chain uses TRBV6-6 with TRBJ2-7; no firm D call. CDR3: CASSFGAVGEQYV. The CDR3, as DNA: TGTGCCAGCAGTTTTGGTGCGGTCGGGGAGCAGTACGTC.